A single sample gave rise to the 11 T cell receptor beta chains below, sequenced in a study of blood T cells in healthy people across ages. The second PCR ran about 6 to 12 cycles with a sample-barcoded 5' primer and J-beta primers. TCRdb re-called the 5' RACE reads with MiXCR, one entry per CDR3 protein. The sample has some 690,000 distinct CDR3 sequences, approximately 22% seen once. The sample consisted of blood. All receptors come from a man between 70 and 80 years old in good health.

CDR3 region: CASTRSGNTIYF. CDR3 sequence (DNA): TGTGCCAGCACCCGGTCGGGTAACACCATATATTTT. The gene calls are TRBV12-3 or TRBV12-4 and TRBJ1-3, with D uncertain. The CDR3 contains 12 residues. V lost 7 bases, J lost 7 bases, and 11 bases lay in between.

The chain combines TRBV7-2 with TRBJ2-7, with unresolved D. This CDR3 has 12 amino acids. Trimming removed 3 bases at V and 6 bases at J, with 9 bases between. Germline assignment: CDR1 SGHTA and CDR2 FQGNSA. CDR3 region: CASSFPRGEQYF. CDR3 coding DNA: TGTGCCAGCAGCTTTCCCAGAGGCGAGCAGTACTTC. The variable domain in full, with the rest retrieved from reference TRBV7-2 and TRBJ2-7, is GAGVSQSPSNKVTEKGKDVELRCDPISGHTALYWYRQSLGQGLEFLIYFQGNSAPDKSGLPSDRFSAERTGGSVSTLTIQRTQQEDSAVYLCASSFPRGEQYFGPGTRLTVT.

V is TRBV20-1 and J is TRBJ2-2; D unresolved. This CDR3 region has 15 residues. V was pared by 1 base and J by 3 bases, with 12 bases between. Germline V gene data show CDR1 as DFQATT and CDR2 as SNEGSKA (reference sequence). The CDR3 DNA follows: TGCAGTGCTAGAGCGCCCCTCAGCGACACCGGGGAGCTGTTTTTT. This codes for CSARAPLSDTGELFF.

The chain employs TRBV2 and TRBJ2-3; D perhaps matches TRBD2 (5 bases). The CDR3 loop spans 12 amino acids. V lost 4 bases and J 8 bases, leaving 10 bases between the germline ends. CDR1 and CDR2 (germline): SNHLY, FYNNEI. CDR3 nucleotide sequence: TGTGCCAGCAGTGCGGTTCGGGGTACGCAGTATTTT. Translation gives CASSAVRGTQYF.

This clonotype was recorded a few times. CDR3 amino acids: CASRGGASSRTDTQYF. CDR3 nucleotides: TGCGCCAGCAGAGGGGGGGCCTCATCACGGACAGATACGCAGTATTTT. The rearrangement links TRBV5-1 to TRBJ2-3; D might be TRBD2 (7 bases). The CDR3 runs to 16 residues. Trimming shortened V by 5 bases and J by 3 bases, and 19 bases separated the two germline ends. CDR1 and CDR2 from the germline V gene are SGHRS and YFSETQ.

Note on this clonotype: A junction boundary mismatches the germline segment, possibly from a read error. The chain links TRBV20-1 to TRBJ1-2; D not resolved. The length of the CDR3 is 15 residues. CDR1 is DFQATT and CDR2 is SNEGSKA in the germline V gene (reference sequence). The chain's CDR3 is CSTSFWYARFHGYTF. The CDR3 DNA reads TGCAGTACTAGTTTCTGGTATGCGAGGTTTCATGGCTACACCTTC.

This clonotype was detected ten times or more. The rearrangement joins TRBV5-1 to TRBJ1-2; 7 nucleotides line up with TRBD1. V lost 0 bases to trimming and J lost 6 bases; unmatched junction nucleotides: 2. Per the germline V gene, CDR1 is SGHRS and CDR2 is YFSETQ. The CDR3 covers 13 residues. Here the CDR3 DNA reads TGCGCCAGCAGCTTGGTTCAGGGGGATGGCTACACCTTC. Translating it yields CASSLVQGDGYTF.

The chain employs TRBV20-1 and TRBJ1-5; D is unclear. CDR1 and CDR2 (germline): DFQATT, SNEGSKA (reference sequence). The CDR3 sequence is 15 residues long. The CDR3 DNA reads TGCAAGGTGCGTCCCCATATCCCAGGCAATCAGCCCCAGCATTTT. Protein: CKVRPHIPGNQPQHF.

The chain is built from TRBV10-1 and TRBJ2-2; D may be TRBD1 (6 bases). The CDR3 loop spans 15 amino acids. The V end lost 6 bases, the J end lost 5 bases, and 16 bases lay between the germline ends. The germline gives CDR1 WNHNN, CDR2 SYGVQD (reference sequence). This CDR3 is CASSNNRVKTGELFF. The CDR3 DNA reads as TGCGCCAGCAGCAACAACAGGGTGAAGACCGGGGAGCTGTTTTTT.

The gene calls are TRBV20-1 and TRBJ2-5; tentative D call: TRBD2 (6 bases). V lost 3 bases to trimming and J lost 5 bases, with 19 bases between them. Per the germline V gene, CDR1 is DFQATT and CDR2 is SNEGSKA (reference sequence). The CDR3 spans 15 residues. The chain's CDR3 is CSASLAGPGLETQYF. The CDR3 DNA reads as TGCAGTGCTAGTCTGGCGGGGCCTGGCTTGGAGACCCAGTACTTC.

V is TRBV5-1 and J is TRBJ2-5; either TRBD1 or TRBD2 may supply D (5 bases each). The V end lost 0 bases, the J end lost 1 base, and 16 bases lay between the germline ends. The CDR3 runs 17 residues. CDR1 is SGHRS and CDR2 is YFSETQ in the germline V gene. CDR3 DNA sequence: TGCGCCAGCAGCTTGGTCCTTGGGACGGATGTCCAAGAGACCCAGTACTTC. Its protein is CASSLVLGTDVQETQYF.